A selection of T cell receptor beta chains follows, all from one sample in a study of CD8+CD57+ T cells in acquired aplastic anemia. TCRdb ran MiXCR on the reads and lists one entry per CDR3 protein. The sample holds just over 450,000 distinct CDR3 sequences, roughly a third seen once. The sample taken for sequencing was sorted CD4+, CD8+, or CD8+CD57+ T cells (not recorded which) from PBMCs. These receptors originate from a human donor with aplastic anemia. The CDR3 runs from the conserved cysteine through the conserved F or W. The order of the fields is J gene, D gene, V gene, clone size, CDR3 length, CDR3 DNA, CDR3 protein. The D gene is left open where the match is weak. Clone size appears in some rows only: once, few, many, or a class for an expanded clone.

>TRBJ2-5|TRBD2|TRBV7-9|.|18
TGTGCCAGCAGGTCAAATGAGGATTTAGCGGGGGGGCAGGGGACCCAGTACTTC
CASRSNEDLAGGQGTQYF
>TRBJ2-1|TRBD2|TRBV20-1|.|15
TGCAGTGCTGTCCTACTAGCGGGGGCCTTGAATGAGCAGTTCTTC
CSAVLLAGALNEQFF
>TRBJ2-3|.|TRBV20-1|.|17
TGCAGTGCTAGAGTAGGGCTCGGGGGACGTAGCACAGATACGCAGTATTTT
CSARVGLGGRSTDTQYF
>TRBJ1-6|.|TRBV15|.|16
TGTGCCACCAGCAGAGATCGGACAGAACTCGATTCACCCCTCCACTTT
CATSRDRTELDSPLHF
>TRBJ1-2|TRBD1|TRBV2|many|14
TGTGCCAGCAGTGAATCGACAGGGACATCCGGCTACACCTTC
CASSESTGTSGYTF
>TRBJ2-7|.|TRBV9|.|15
TGTGCCAGCATACAGGGGACTAATCCTCACTACGAGCAGTACTTC
CASIQGTNPHYEQYF
>TRBJ2-1|.|TRBV2|.|13
TGTGCCAGCAGTTACTTGTCAAGCAATGAGCAGTTCTTC
CASSYLSSNEQFF
>TRBJ1-1|.|TRBV20-1|many|13
TGCAGTGTATCCAGTGATGGCAACACTGAAGCTTTCTTT
CSVSSDGNTEAFF
>TRBJ1-2|.|TRBV12-3/TRBV12-4|.|13
TGTGCCAGCAGTTTAAGGGTGGGCTATGGCTACACCTTC
CASSLRVGYGYTF
>TRBJ2-7|.|TRBV4-1|few|15
TGCGCCAGCAGCCACGGGAAACCAACCGCCTACGAGCAGTACTTC
CASSHGKPTAYEQYF
>TRBJ2-7|.|TRBV5-6|.|15
TGTGCCAGCAGCTTCCTAAGGGAGTTTGGCAACGAGCAGTACTTC
CASSFLREFGNEQYF
>TRBJ2-5|TRBD2|TRBV20-1|few|16
TGCAGTGCTTCATCCTTAGCGGGGGATTCCCAAGAGACCCAGTACTTC
CSASSLAGDSQETQYF
>TRBJ1-2|.|TRBV9|few|14
TGTGCCAGCAGCCAAGATTCGGGGGCGCGCGGCTACACCTTC
CASSQDSGARGYTF
>TRBJ2-7|.|TRBV7-9|many|15
TGTGCCAGCAGCTTCCCGAACGCAGGGGACTACGAGCAGTACTTC
CASSFPNAGDYEQYF
>TRBJ1-3|.|TRBV6-2/TRBV6-3|.|11
TGTGCCAGCGGGCGAGGAAACACCATATATTTT
CASGRGNTIYF
>TRBJ2-7|.|TRBV7-3|many|14
TGTGCCAGCAGCTTAGGACTAGGACAGGACGAGCAGTACTTC
CASSLGLGQDEQYF
>TRBJ2-7|TRBD1|TRBV7-9|many|15
TGTGCCAGCAGCACCGGGGACAGGGAGGGGGCCGAGCAGTACTTC
CASSTGDREGAEQYF
>TRBJ2-3|.|TRBV20-1|.|14
TGCAGTGCTAGCCTTAGATCTATCACAGATACGCAGTATTTT
CSASLRSITDTQYF
>TRBJ1-2|TRBD1|TRBV29-1|many|13
TGCAGCGTTGGCCTGCATGGGGGACAGCCGCTAGCCTTC
CSVGLHGGQPLAF
>TRBJ1-1|.|TRBV10-3|many|14
TGTGCCATCAGTGTCAACAGGGCCAACACTGAAGCTTTCTTT
CAISVNRANTEAFF
>TRBJ1-1|.|TRBV7-8|many|12
TGTGCCAGCAGCTTAGTTGATGGGGAGGCTTTCTTT
CASSLVDGEAFF
>TRBJ2-7|TRBD1|TRBV11-3|few|15
TGTGCCAGCAGCCCACGGACAGGGTCTACCTACGAGCAGTACTTC
CASSPRTGSTYEQYF
>TRBJ1-3|TRBD1|TRBV2|many|14
TGTGCCAGCAGTCCCGGGACAGGGTGGAACACCATATATTTT
CASSPGTGWNTIYF
>TRBJ1-2|.|TRBV19|many|13
TGTGCCACCCAACAGGCCGTTCCTTATGGCTACACCTTC
CATQQAVPYGYTF
>TRBJ2-3|.|TRBV4-1|few|15
TGCGCCAGCAGCCATAGCGGTCTTAGCACAGATACGCAGTATTTT
CASSHSGLSTDTQYF
>TRBJ2-1|.|TRBV19|many|14
TGTGCCAGTAGTGGAAAGAGGAATTACAATGAGCAGTTCTTC
CASSGKRNYNEQFF
>TRBJ1-2|TRBD1|TRBV6-5|.|15
TGTGCCAGCAGTTACTCGGGACAGGGTCTGGGAGGCTACACCTTC
CASSYSGQGLGGYTF
>TRBJ2-7|TRBD1|TRBV5-1|many|14
TGTGCCAGCAGCCCAGGGACAGGCACCTACGAGCAGTACTTC
CASSPGTGTYEQYF
>TRBJ2-1|.|TRBV29-1|few|14
TGCAGCGTTGATGTACTAGCTCGGGTTAATGAGCAGTTCTTC
CSVDVLARVNEQFF
>TRBJ2-7|.|TRBV11-3|.|13
TGTGCCAGCAGCTTAGAACAGGGTCTCGAGCAGTACTTC
CASSLEQGLEQYF
>TRBJ1-1|.|TRBV4-3|few|14
TGCGCCAGCAGCCAAGAATCGGGGGGAACTGAAGCTTTCTTT
CASSQESGGTEAFF
>TRBJ2-7|.|TRBV5-1|once|15
TGCGCCAGCAGCTTGGGGGGGGCTTGGTCCTACGAGCAGTACTTC
CASSLGGAWSYEQYF
>TRBJ2-5|.|TRBV7-3|.|14
TGTGCCAGCAGCTTCCGGCTCGGTGAAGAGACCCAGTACTTC
CASSFRLGEETQYF
>TRBJ2-7|TRBD1|TRBV11-2|many|17
TGTGCCAGCAGCTTAGTCTCAAGGGCGAGGGGGCCCTACGAGCAGTACTTC
CASSLVSRARGPYEQYF
>TRBJ2-5|TRBD2|TRBV6-5|.|18
TGTGCCAGCAGTTACAAGCCTAGCGGGGGGAGGATGCAAGAGACCCAGTACTTC
CASSYKPSGGRMQETQYF
>TRBJ1-6|.|TRBV20-1|few|13
TGCAGTGGGACGGACAGCCACAATTCACCCCTCCACTTT
CSGTDSHNSPLHF
>TRBJ1-4|.|TRBV25-1|many|14
TGTGCCAGCAGGGTAGAGTCAACTAATGAAAAACTGTTTTTT
CASRVESTNEKLFF
>TRBJ2-2|.|TRBV4-3|.|14
TGCGCCAGCAGCCAACCAGGAAACACCGGGGAGCTGTTTTTT
CASSQPGNTGELFF
>TRBJ1-2|.|TRBV28|many|12
TGTGCCAGCAGTCGGCAGGGCAATAGCTACACCTTC
CASSRQGNSYTF
>TRBJ1-2|TRBD1|TRBV7-9|.|13
TGTGCCAGCAGTAGACAGGGGTCGTCCGGCTACACCTTC
CASSRQGSSGYTF
>TRBJ2-6|TRBD2|TRBV10-3|.|18
TGTGCCAGCAGTGGGAGGGGCGGTGGCCTCTCTGGGGCCAACGTCCTGACTTTC
CASSGRGGGLSGANVLTF
>TRBJ1-1|.|TRBV7-9|.|13
TGTGCCAGCAGCTGGAGCGGAGCTCCAACCGCTTTCTTT
CASSWSGAPTAFF
>TRBJ2-3|TRBD1|TRBV7-9|.|15
TGTGCCAGCAGCCGACAGGGGTCAGGAACAGATACGCAGTATTTT
CASSRQGSGTDTQYF
>TRBJ2-7|.|TRBV6-1|few|14
TGTGCCAGCACCGGCCGGACAGATTCCTACGAGCAGTACTTC
CASTGRTDSYEQYF
>TRBJ1-5|.|TRBV4-1|few|17
TGCGCCAGCAGCCAAGTCGGTGACAGTTTTAGCAATCAGCCCCAGCATTTT
CASSQVGDSFSNQPQHF
>TRBJ1-6|TRBD1|TRBV25-1|once|16
TGTGCCAGCAGTGCTAGGACCGGGACAGATAATTCACCCCTCCACTTT
CASSARTGTDNSPLHF
>TRBJ1-1|.|TRBV5-5|.|16
TGTGCCAGCAGCTTAATACCCCAGGGGCTGAACACTGAAGCTTTCTTT
CASSLIPQGLNTEAFF
>TRBJ2-2|.|TRBV5-1|.|15
TGCGCCAGCGTGGAGGCAGGGTTGAGGACCGGGGAGCTGTTTTTT
CASVEAGLRTGELFF
>TRBJ1-5|.|TRBV19|many|14
TGTGCCAGTAGTGTGACACTGAGCAATCAGCCCCAGCATTTT
CASSVTLSNQPQHF
>TRBJ2-1|.|TRBV10-1|many|14
TGCGCCAGCAGTGAGTTACTAGCCGGTGGTGTGCAGTTCTTC
CASSELLAGGVQFF
>TRBJ1-6|.|TRBV5-1|many|15
TGCGCCAGCAGCTTCCAGAGTGGCAGAAATTCACCCCTCCACTTT
CASSFQSGRNSPLHF
>TRBJ2-5|.|TRBV20-1|few|13
TGCAGTGCCTGGTCAGCCATACCCGAGACCCAGTACTTC
CSAWSAIPETQYF
>TRBJ2-7|TRBD2|TRBV20-1|.|16
TGCAGTACTCCTGGACTAGCGGGAGGAGGCCCCTACGAGCAGTACTTC
CSTPGLAGGGPYEQYF
>TRBJ1-2|.|TRBV29-1|few|13
TGCAGCGTTGAAGGGCACCGAAACTATGGCTACACCTTC
CSVEGHRNYGYTF